Presented here are 21 T cell receptor beta chains from one specimen sequenced in a study of T cells in Graves' hyperthyroidism and ophthalmopathy. Authors of the study amplified TCR beta CDR3 regions from RNA transcripts. A set of HTBI primers served as the primers for a first-round RT-PCR of the TCR CDR3. TCRdb used MiXCR to reprocess the multiplex PCR reads, holding one entry per CDR3 protein. The profile shows 200,000 or so distinct CDR3 sequences, about 17% of them singletons. Sequencing input: blood. The source is a woman in her forties or fifties with Graves' hyperthyroidism.

Comments on this clonotype: The missing conserved phenylalanine or tryptophan at the end of this CDR3 makes a read error likely. The chain is built from TRBV20-1 and TRBJ2-7, with TRBD2 identical over 10 bases. The V gene end was trimmed by 3 bases and the J gene end by 0 bases; junction bases not matched to a gene: 5. Germline CDR1 is DFQATT and CDR2 is SNEGSKA (reference sequence). This CDR3 comprises 15 residues. CDR3 coding DNA: TGCAGTGCTAGGTTAGCGGGAGGTCTCTCCTACGAGCAGTACCTC. Amino acid sequence: CSARLAGGLSYEQYL.

V is TRBV15 and J is TRBJ1-1, with TRBD1 identical over 7 bases. Germline CDR1 and CDR2: LNHNV and YYDKDF (reference sequence). The ends lost 8 bases at V and 0 bases at J; junction bases unmatched: 6. The CDR3 sequence is 14 residues long. CDR3 region: CATGEGAMNTEAFF. CDR3 DNA: TGTGCCACCGGTGAGGGGGCAATGAACACTGAAGCTTTCTTT. Filled out from reference TRBV15 and TRBJ1-1, the complete variable domain reads DAMVIQNPRYQVTQFGKPVTLSCSQTLNHNVMYWYQQKSSQAPKLLFHYYDKDFNNEADTPDNFQSRRPNTSFCFLDIRSPGLGDTAMYLCATGEGAMNTEAFFGQGTRLTVV.

This clonotype was picked up many times. The chain recombines TRBV9 with TRBJ1-1; possible D gene TRBD1, 5 bases. Germline assignment: CDR1 SGDLS and CDR2 YYNGEE. V lost 4 bases, J lost 6 bases, and 10 bases lay in between. CDR3 length equals 12 residues. This CDR3 is CASSMDTPEAFF. The CDR3 DNA sequence: TGTGCCAGCAGCATGGACACCCCTGAAGCTTTCTTT.

Many counts were recorded for this clonotype. The genes are TRBV11-2 and TRBJ2-1; D is undetermined. Trimming removed 0 bases from V and 4 bases from J, with 13 bases in between. The CDR3 runs to 16 residues. The germline V gene has CDR1 SGHAT and CDR2 FQNNGV. The CDR3 is CASSLDLIQLYNEQFF. The CDR3 DNA is TGTGCCAGCAGCTTAGATCTAATACAGCTTTACAATGAGCAGTTCTTC.

This clonotype was detected ten times or more. The rearrangement uses TRBV7-9 and TRBJ2-3; no firm D call. From germline, CDR1 is SEHNR and CDR2 FQNEAQ (reference sequence). V was shortened by 5 bases and J by 2 bases, with 5 bases between the two germline ends. The CDR3 runs 12 residues. The CDR3 nucleotides are TGTGCCAGCAGCGGGTACACAGATACGCAGTATTTT. Amino acid sequence: CASSGYTDTQYF.

In its sample, this clonotype was seen many times. The chain is built from TRBV7-2 and TRBJ1-2, with a tentative D call TRBD1 (5 bases). The CDR3 has 17 amino acids. The ends were cut back, 4 bases at V and 2 bases at J, with 20 bases in the middle. Germline V gene lookup returns CDR1 SGHTA and CDR2 FQGNSA. The DNA of the CDR3 is TGTGCCAGCAGCTCAGACTCATCGGGACCCCAAAACTATGGCTACACCTTC. Translation gives CASSSDSSGPQNYGYTF.

This clonotype was picked up many times. The rearrangement links TRBV12-3 or TRBV12-4 to TRBJ1-1, with D perhaps TRBD1 (6 bases). Trimming cost V 4 bases and J 4 bases, with 13 bases left between them. The CDR3 is 14 amino acids. CDR3 DNA sequence: TGTGCCAGCAGTTCCCCGGGGGCCGTCACTGAAGCTTTCTTT. Encoded protein: CASSSPGAVTEAFF.

In its sample, this clonotype was seen many times. J is TRBJ1-2 and V is TRBV11-2; the D gene is possibly TRBD1 (5 bases). The CDR3 spans 15 residues. The germline V gene encodes CDR1 SGHAT and CDR2 FQNNGV. Trimming removed 5 bases at V and 4 bases at J, with 17 bases between. The CDR3 sequence is CASSNSAGGGYGYTF. In DNA form, the CDR3 reads TGTGCCAGCAGCAACTCCGCCGGGGGGGGCTATGGCTACACCTTC.

This clonotype was found many times. The chain recombines TRBV18 with TRBJ1-1; D gene uncertain. The CDR3 totals 13 residues. Germline V lookup: CDR1 KGHSH, CDR2 LQKENI. V was pared by 4 bases and J by 3 bases, with 9 bases between. CDR3 bases: TGTGCCAGCTCACAAAATAGGGACACTGAAGCTTTCTTT. This gives the protein CASSQNRDTEAFF.

This clonotype was observed a handful of times. The V call is TRBV7-2, the J call TRBJ2-1, with a possible D match to TRBD2 (6 bases). V was cut by 11 bases and J by 4 bases, with 15 bases left in between. The CDR3 is 13 residues long. The germline gives CDR1 SGHTA, CDR2 FQGNSA. The CDR3 loop is CAWSLAIYNEQFF. In DNA, the CDR3 is TGTGCCTGGAGTCTAGCGATATACAATGAGCAGTTCTTC.

This clonotype was detected many times. V gene TRBV2 combines with J gene TRBJ2-7, with D hard to call. V was pared by 2 bases and J by 2 bases, with 4 bases between. Germline lookup yields CDR1 SNHLY and CDR2 FYNNEI. CDR3 length: 12 residues. In DNA form, the CDR3 reads TGTGCCAGCAGTGAACAGCCCTACGAGCAGTACTTC. Residues: CASSEQPYEQYF.

This clonotype came up many times. The chain recombines TRBV19 with TRBJ1-6; D gene unclear. This CDR3 has 17 amino acids. Deletions cut 6 bases from V and 0 bases from J, with 15 bases between. Germline CDR1 LNHDA, CDR2 SQIVND (reference sequence). CDR3 coding DNA: TGTGCCAGTAGCCCTTCGCGGGGAAGCTCCTATAATTCACCCCTCCACTTT. Amino acids: CASSPSRGSSYNSPLHF.

This clonotype was detected many times. The chain joins TRBV27 to TRBJ2-7, with TRBD1 identical over 7 bases. This CDR3 has 19 residues. The V gene end was trimmed by 6 bases and the J gene end by 2 bases; junction bases not matched to a gene: 22. The germline V gene has CDR1 MNHEY and CDR2 SMNVEV (reference sequence). CDR3 sequence: CASSQFPRDSQSIAYEQYF. The CDR3, as DNA: TGTGCCAGCAGCCAATTCCCCCGGGACAGCCAATCAATAGCCTACGAGCAGTACTTC.

The sample holds many counts of this clonotype. The chain employs TRBV27 and TRBJ2-1; 13 bases map to TRBD2. The V and J ends lost 8 bases and 0 bases, in that order; junction bases with no gene match: 7. The CDR3 loop spans 17 amino acids. Per the germline V gene, CDR1 is MNHEY and CDR2 is SMNVEV (reference sequence). The CDR3 DNA sequence: TGTGCCAGCCGGGGACTAGCGGGACATAACTCCTACAATGAGCAGTTCTTC. Translating gives CASRGLAGHNSYNEQFF.

The table lists this clonotype with a few counts. The CDR3 end shows no conserved phenylalanine or tryptophan, and so a read error is likely. The V and J genes are TRBV20-1 and TRBJ1-1, with D possibly matching TRBD1 (6 bases). The CDR3 spans 14 residues. Between the trimmed V and J ends, which lost 3 bases and 1 base, there was a span of 12 bases. Germline CDR1 reads DFQATT; CDR2 reads SNEGSKA (reference sequence). The chain's CDR3 is CSARGGGPNTEAFL. In DNA form, the CDR3 reads TGCAGTGCTAGGGGTGGGGGGCCGAACACTGAAGCTTTCCTT.

The V gene is TRBV3-1, the J gene TRBJ2-7; D gene uncertain. The germline V and J ends were trimmed by 1 base and 6 bases, with 7 bases remaining between them. In germline, CDR1 is LGHDT, CDR2 YNNKEL (reference sequence). CDR3 length equals 12 residues. The CDR3 bases are TGTGCCAGCAGCCAAGGGGCAAGCGAGCAGTACTTC. Translated, it gives CASSQGASEQYF.

This chain connects TRBV12-3 or TRBV12-4 to TRBJ1-2; D unclear. V dropped 6 bases and J dropped 3 bases, with 8 bases sitting between them. This CDR3 spans 12 amino acids. CDR3 sequence reads: CASRRSDYGYTF. The CDR3 DNA follows: TGTGCCAGCAGACGGTCGGACTATGGCTACACCTTC.

This clonotype was observed at least ten times. The rearrangement joins TRBV10-3 to TRBJ1-1; D unresolved. This CDR3 is built from 11 residues. The germline gives CDR1 ENHRY, CDR2 SYGVKD. The V end was cut by 4 bases, the J end by 5 bases, with 5 bases between. CDR3 sequence (DNA): TGTGCCATCAGTGTCGGGACTGAAGCTTTCTTT. This sequence encodes CAISVGTEAFF.

V usage is TRBV3-1 and J usage is TRBJ2-1; 7 bases match TRBD2. The J segment lost 8 bases and the V segment lost 8 bases, leaving 9 bases of the junction unmatched. Germline CDR1 LGHDT, CDR2 YNNKEL (reference sequence). This CDR3 spans 13 amino acids. The CDR3 here is CASRGAGWDEQFF. CDR3 nucleotides: TGTGCCAGCCGGGGAGCGGGGTGGGATGAGCAGTTCTTC.

V is TRBV7-3 and J is TRBJ1-6; D call uncertain. Germline V CDR1 and CDR2: SGHTA, FQGTGA. The CDR3 length is 13 residues. V was shortened by 1 base and J by 8 bases, with 6 bases between the two germline ends. In DNA form, the CDR3 reads TGTGCCAGCAGCTTAATTACAGATTCACCCCTCCACTTT. Amino acid sequence: CASSLITDSPLHF. Based on the CDR3 plus reference TRBV7-3 and TRBJ1-6, the full variable domain is GAGVSQTPSNKVTEKGKYVELRCDPISGHTALYWYRQSLGQGPEFLIYFQGTGAADDSGLPNDRFFAVRPEGSVSTLKIQRTERGDSAVYLCASSLITDSPLHFGNGTRLTVT.

Many counts were recorded for this clonotype. The J gene is TRBJ1-1, the V gene TRBV3-1; TRBD1 matches 8 bases. J lost 4 bases, V lost 4 bases, and 2 bases had no gene match. The CDR3 runs 13 residues. Germline CDR1 is LGHDT and CDR2 is YNNKEL (reference sequence). CDR3 protein: CASSRGQGTEAFF. CDR3 DNA: TGTGCCAGCAGCCGAGGACAGGGCACTGAAGCTTTCTTT.